This is a list of T cell receptor beta chains from one sample in a study of radiotherapy plus CTLA-4 blockade in lung cancer. The method was immunoSEQ multiplex PCR; TCRdb's version includes in-frame clones alone and lacks a portion of them. This table holds about 85,000 clones, 75% to 90% found once. Sequencing was performed on peripheral blood, taken from a patient treated with radiotherapy plus ipilimumab. The receptor source for this set is a human donor with non-small cell lung cancer who had a partial response to radiotherapy plus ipilimumab. The CDR3 runs from the conserved cysteine through the conserved F or W. Each record gives: CDR3 DNA, CDR3 protein, V gene, D gene, clone size, J gene. A D gene is named only where the DNA matches it firmly. Size is stated for part of the rows, as once, few or many counts, or as a class when the clone is expanded.

TGTGCCAGCAGTTTACGGACAGGGGTTCGGAAGCAAGAGACCCAGTACTTC	CASSLRTGVRKQETQYF	TRBV27	TRBD1	NA	TRBJ2-5
TGTGCCAGCAGCTCGGGACTAGCGGGGTACAATGAGCAGTTCTTC	CASSSGLAGYNEQFF	TRBV11-2	TRBD2	NA	TRBJ2-1
TGTGCCTGGACCAGTAAGAATACAGATACGCAGTATTTT	CAWTSKNTDTQYF	TRBV30	NA	NA	TRBJ2-3
TGTGCCAGCAGTGCGACCCTAGGGAGATCCCCTGGAAACACCATATATTTT	CASSATLGRSPGNTIYF	TRBV25-1	NA	NA	TRBJ1-3
TGTGCCAGCAGTGAGTGGGGACTAGGGCTCCAAGAGACCCAGTACTTC	CASSEWGLGLQETQYF	TRBV6-1	TRBD2	NA	TRBJ2-5
TGTGCCAGCTCACCAATACCTCAGGGGGCTAGCACAGATACGCAGTATTTT	CASSPIPQGASTDTQYF	TRBV18	TRBD1	NA	TRBJ2-3
TGTGCCAGCAGCTATTGGACTAGCGGGACAGATACGCAGTATTTT	CASSYWTSGTDTQYF	TRBV5-4	TRBD2	once	TRBJ2-3
TGTGCCAGCAAAGACAGCTCTTGGAACTATGGCTACACCTTC	CASKDSSWNYGYTF	TRBV27	NA	NA	TRBJ1-2
TGTGCCAGCAGTTACTTCCCGCGGGGCGGGGAGCTGTTTTTT	CASSYFPRGGELFF	TRBV6-5	NA	NA	TRBJ2-2
TGTGCCAGCAGTTTACAGCGGGACTCCTACGAGCAGTACTTC	CASSLQRDSYEQYF	TRBV27	TRBD2	NA	TRBJ2-7
TGTGCCAGCAACGACAGGGGCAGCAATCAGCCCCAGCATTTT	CASNDRGSNQPQHF	TRBV2	TRBD1	NA	TRBJ1-5
TGTGCCAGCAGCTCCCTTGGCGCCCCCAACTCAGGGGAGCAGTTCTTC	CASSSLGAPNSGEQFF	TRBV7-3	NA	NA	TRBJ2-1
TGTGCCAGCAGTTTCAGTAGCTTGGCAGGGTGGTATGGCTACACCTTC	CASSFSSLAGWYGYTF	TRBV28	NA	NA	TRBJ1-2
TGTGCCAGCAGCCAAAACTCCGGGACTAGCCTAAACTTC	CASSQNSGTSLNF	TRBV9	TRBD2	NA	TRBJ2-5
TGTGCCAGCAGCCTACTAGCGGATACGCAGTATTTT	CASSLLADTQYF	TRBV28	TRBD2	NA	TRBJ2-3
TGCAGTGTCATTTGGGGGGGCGAAGCTTTCTTT	CSVIWGGEAFF	TRBV20-1	NA	NA	TRBJ1-1
TGCGCCAGCTACGGGTCTCCTAGCTCCTACAATGAGCAGTTCTTC	CASYGSPSSYNEQFF	TRBV5-1	NA	NA	TRBJ2-1
TGTGCCAGCAGTTTACCCCCAACCCTTACAGGGCTGAACACTGAAGCTTTCTTT	CASSLPPTLTGLNTEAFF	TRBV27	NA	NA	TRBJ1-1
TGTGCCAGCAGTGTACAAGGACTTACCGGGGAGCTGTTTTTT	CASSVQGLTGELFF	TRBV6-5	NA	once	TRBJ2-2
TGTGCCAGCAGTCCGTTGGACAGGATGAACACTGAAGCTTTCTTT	CASSPLDRMNTEAFF	TRBV28	TRBD1	NA	TRBJ1-1
TGTGCCAGCACCCGACTAGCGGGACTCTCCTACAATGAGCAGTTCTTC	CASTRLAGLSYNEQFF	TRBV6-6	TRBD2	NA	TRBJ2-1
TGTGCCAGCAGCTTAGCAGGTACAGGCTCGAGCACAGATACGCAGTATTTT	CASSLAGTGSSTDTQYF	TRBV7-2	NA	NA	TRBJ2-3
TGTGCCAGCAGCGCAAAACTGGCAGGGCACACTGAAGCTTTCTTT	CASSAKLAGHTEAFF	TRBV7-9	NA	NA	TRBJ1-1
TGTGCCAGCAGTTTAACTTATGGCTACACCTTC	CASSLTYGYTF	TRBV28	NA	NA	TRBJ1-2
TGTGCCAGCAGAACCGGGACAGCGTATAGCAATCAGCCCCAGCATTTT	CASRTGTAYSNQPQHF	TRBV28	TRBD1	NA	TRBJ1-5
TGTGCCACCAGCAGAGGGCCACTAGCGGTTATCAATGAGCAGTTCTTC	CATSRGPLAVINEQFF	TRBV15	TRBD2	NA	TRBJ2-1
TGTGCCAGCAGTCGGGACAGGTGGAACACTGAAGCTTTCTTT	CASSRDRWNTEAFF	TRBV28	TRBD1	NA	TRBJ1-1
TGTGCCAGCAGTTTAACGGCGGAGGATACCGGGGAGCTGTTTTTT	CASSLTAEDTGELFF	TRBV27	NA	NA	TRBJ2-2
TGTGCCAGCAGCTCACCGGGACTAGCGGGAGCGGTCGGGGAGCTGTTTTTT	CASSSPGLAGAVGELFF	TRBV5-4	TRBD2	NA	TRBJ2-2
TGTGCCAGCAGCACAGGGGTGAACTCTGGAAACACCATATATTTT	CASSTGVNSGNTIYF	TRBV5-6	TRBD1	NA	TRBJ1-3
TGTGCCACTCAATTCGGGACTAGCGGGACCCGTTCGTACGAGCAGTACTTC	CATQFGTSGTRSYEQYF	TRBV19	TRBD2	NA	TRBJ2-7
TGTGCCAGCAGATCCGGGGGGGTCGACTATGGCTACACCTTC	CASRSGGVDYGYTF	TRBV28	NA	NA	TRBJ1-2
TGTGCCAGCTCACCACCGTTGTCTAACAATGAGCAGTTCTTC	CASSPPLSNNEQFF	TRBV18	NA	NA	TRBJ2-1
TGCAGCGGAAGGACTAGCGGGAGAAGCGAGCAGTACTTC	CSGRTSGRSEQYF	TRBV29-1	TRBD2	NA	TRBJ2-7
TGTGCCAGCAGTGCTTACTCAGGAGGGACCTACAATGAGCAGTTCTTC	CASSAYSGGTYNEQFF	TRBV28	NA	NA	TRBJ2-1
TGTGCCAGCAGCTTAAGCGGGGACTCCTACGAGCAGTACTTC	CASSLSGDSYEQYF	TRBV11-2	TRBD2	NA	TRBJ2-7
TGTGCCAGCAGCTTACCAGGGGGCACCGGGGAGCTGTTTTTT	CASSLPGGTGELFF	TRBV7-2	TRBD1	few	TRBJ2-2
TGTGCCAGCAGCTACAGGGGGCTTGATGAGCAGTTCTTC	CASSYRGLDEQFF	TRBV6-5	TRBD1	NA	TRBJ2-1
TGTGCCAGCAGCTTAGCGCTCACAGGGGGCTGGAGTGAGCAGTTCTTC	CASSLALTGGWSEQFF	TRBV11-1	TRBD1	NA	TRBJ2-1